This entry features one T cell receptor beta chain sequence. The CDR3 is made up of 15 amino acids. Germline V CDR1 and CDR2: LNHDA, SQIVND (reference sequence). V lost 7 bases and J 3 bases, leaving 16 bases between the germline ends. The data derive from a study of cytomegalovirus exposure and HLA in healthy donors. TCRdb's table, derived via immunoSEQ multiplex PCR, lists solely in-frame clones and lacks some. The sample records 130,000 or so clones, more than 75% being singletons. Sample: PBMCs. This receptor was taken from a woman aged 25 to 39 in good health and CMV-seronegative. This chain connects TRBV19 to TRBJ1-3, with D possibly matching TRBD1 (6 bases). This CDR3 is CASTTRGLDGNTIYF. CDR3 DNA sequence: TGTGCCAGTACCACGAGGGGGTTGGATGGAAACACCATATATTTT.